The clone carrying this T cell receptor (beta chain) has a handful of counts. No antigen is known for it. The CDR3 covers 13 residues. The germline V gene has CDR1 MNHEY and CDR2 SMNVEV (reference sequence). Trimming cost V 5 bases and J 4 bases, with 11 bases left between them. This specimen belongs to a study of blood T cells in healthy people across ages. Study findings and constraints: Per million T cells, the diversity of TCR beta decreased roughly linearly as age advanced. In long-lived donors, naive CD4+ cell counts and diversity exceeded those of aged donors.

No fewer than 5.5 micrograms of total RNA were isolated from every sample. Combining a sample-barcoded 5' primer with a J-beta primer mix, a second PCR ran for roughly 6 to 11 cycles. A template-switch adaptor containing 12 random nucleotides labeled each cDNA molecule. TCRdb used MiXCR to reprocess the 5' RACE reads, holding one entry per CDR3 protein. The top ten clones hold 25% to 35% of a sample with some 640,000 distinct CDR3 sequences, about half of them seen once. The rearrangement links TRBV27 to TRBJ1-1; D perhaps matches TRBD1 (5 bases). This TCR was recovered from a woman aged 60-75 years in good health. Specimen: blood. The chain's CDR3 is CASSAWGGTEAFF. The DNA of the CDR3 is TGTGCCAGCAGTGCGTGGGGGGGCACTGAAGCTTTCTTT.